Below are 7 T cell receptor beta chains sequenced from a single sample in a study of T-cell memory formation after mild COVID-19. TCRdb passed the 5' RACE reads through MiXCR, listing each CDR3 protein once. This repertoire shows hundreds of thousands of distinct CDR3 sequences, roughly 23% found once; its top ten account for 12%. The sample comprised PBMCs or a T cell subset sorted from them (not recorded which). These receptors came from an adult woman who had mild COVID-19 (a few samples of this study predate the infection). Cell type and time point are not known.

This clonotype was counted between two and nine times. The V gene is TRBV9, the J gene TRBJ2-3; a possible D gene is TRBD2 (5 bases). The CDR3 sequence is 14 residues long. Trimming took off 0 bases at V and 2 bases at J, with 7 bases between the two ends. Per the germline V gene, CDR1 is SGDLS and CDR2 is YYNGEE. The CDR3, as DNA: TGTGCCAGCAGCGTAGTCGGGGACACAGATACGCAGTATTTT. Its protein is CASSVVGDTDTQYF.

This clonotype was picked up a small number of times. This rearrangement joins TRBV12-5 to TRBJ1-2; D is undetermined. This CDR3 has 13 amino acids. Germline V lookup: CDR1 LGHNT, CDR2 FRNRAP. The V end was cut by 1 base, the J end by 0 bases, with 3 bases between. The CDR3 DNA reads as TGTGCTAGTGGTTTGGACACTAACTATGGCTACACCTTC. It translates to CASGLDTNYGYTF.

In its sample, this clonotype was seen many times. The genes are TRBV12-3 or TRBV12-4 and TRBJ1-5; D is unclear. This CDR3 is 12 amino acids long. V lost 6 bases and J 2 bases, leaving 5 bases between the germline ends. CDR3 amino acids: CASSLGNQPQHF. The CDR3 DNA sequence: TGTGCCAGCAGCTTGGGCAATCAGCCCCAGCATTTT.

The J gene is TRBJ1-6, the V gene TRBV15; D not certain. CDR1 is LNHNV, CDR2 YYDKDF, per germline (reference sequence). The CDR3 sequence is 14 residues long. V was cut by 0 bases and J by 7 bases, with 7 bases left in between. In nucleotides, the CDR3 is TGTGCCACCAGCAGAGATTTTGGGAATTCACCCCTCCACTTT. Translating it yields CATSRDFGNSPLHF.

This clonotype was seen a handful of times. The gene calls are TRBV11-3 and TRBJ2-1; TRBD2 matches 9 bases. Per germline, CDR1 SGHNT and CDR2 YENEEA. J was trimmed by 8 bases and V by 1 base; bases with no gene match: 6. The CDR3 sequence is 15 residues long. Here the CDR3 reads CASSLGGGAMYEQFF. CDR3 bases: TGTGCCAGCAGCTTAGGCGGGGGGGCCATGTATGAGCAGTTCTTC.

This clonotype was counted a few times. The chain uses TRBV18 and TRBJ1-5; D unclear. V shed 2 bases and J shed 1 base, with 6 bases lying between them. The CDR3 has 14 residues. Germline CDR1 KGHSH, CDR2 LQKENI. The CDR3 nucleotides are TGTGCCAGCTCACCAGGCCTCAGCAATCAGCCCCAGCATTTT. Its protein is CASSPGLSNQPQHF.

This clonotype came up a few times. This chain links TRBV11-2 with TRBJ2-7; D assignment may be TRBD1 or TRBD2 (5 bases each). Germline V gene data show CDR1 as SGHAT and CDR2 as FQNNGV. Trimming left V 1 base short and J 4 bases short, with 17 bases between. The CDR3 has 16 residues. CDR3 in amino acids: CASSLAQGPAFYEQYF. In DNA form, the CDR3 reads TGTGCCAGCAGCTTAGCCCAGGGACCAGCATTTTACGAGCAGTACTTC.